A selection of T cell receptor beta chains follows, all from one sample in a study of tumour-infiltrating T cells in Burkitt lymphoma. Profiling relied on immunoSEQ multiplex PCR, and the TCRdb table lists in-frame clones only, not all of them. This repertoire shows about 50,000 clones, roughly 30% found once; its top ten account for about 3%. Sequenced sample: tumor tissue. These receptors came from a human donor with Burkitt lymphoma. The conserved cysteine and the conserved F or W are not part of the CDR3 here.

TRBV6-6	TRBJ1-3	ASRPAASSGNTIC
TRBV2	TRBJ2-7	ASSEGQALEQY
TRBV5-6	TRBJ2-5	ASSFLTRLETQY
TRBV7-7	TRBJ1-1	ASSHRDRGVNTEAF
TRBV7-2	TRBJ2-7	ASSLAGRGISEQY
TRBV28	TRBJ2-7	ASWDTSYEQY
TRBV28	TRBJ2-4	ASSLAGGQNIQY
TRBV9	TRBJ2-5	ASSAPPRDRGQETQY
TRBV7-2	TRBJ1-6	ASSPRQDSPLH
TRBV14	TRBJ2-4	ASSQFAGAGGAKNIQY
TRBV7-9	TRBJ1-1	ASSLGDRGRRKFTEAF
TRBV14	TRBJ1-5	ASSLTGGGPQH
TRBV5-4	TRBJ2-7	ASSYQAGGRLKQY
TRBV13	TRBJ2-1	ASSFRLAGTNEQF
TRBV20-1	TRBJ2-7	SASSRGL
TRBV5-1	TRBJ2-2	ASSLGQNTGELF
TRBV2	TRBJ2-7	ASSEGRGGYEQY
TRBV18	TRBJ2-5	ASSRDSSAQY
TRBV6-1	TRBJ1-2	ASSEDRDSDGYT
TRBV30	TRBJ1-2	AWSRDGGINYGYT
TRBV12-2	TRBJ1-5	ASRLGGGNQPQH
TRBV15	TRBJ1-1	ATSRDRFGAAEAF
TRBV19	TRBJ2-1	ASSIRDSYNEQF
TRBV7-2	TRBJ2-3	ASSGRKGDTQY
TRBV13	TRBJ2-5	ASSLSWGKTLVKETQY
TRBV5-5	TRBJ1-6	ASSLSPGHYNSPLH
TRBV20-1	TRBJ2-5	SARVLETQY
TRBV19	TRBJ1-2	ASSGDRGRGYGYT
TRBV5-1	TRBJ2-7	ASSTFTSGGRYEQY
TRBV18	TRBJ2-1	ATSGGGTLNEQF
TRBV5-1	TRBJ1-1	ASSLSSGSEAF
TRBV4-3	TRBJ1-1	ASSRGGDSDTEAF
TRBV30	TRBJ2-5	ACRGVGETQY
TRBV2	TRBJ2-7	ASKGRGFSYEQY
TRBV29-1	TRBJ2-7	SVSTGFYEQY
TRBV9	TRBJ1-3	ASSVVPGASGNTIY
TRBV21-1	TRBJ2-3	ASSKETDPTDTQY
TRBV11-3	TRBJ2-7	ASSKQGDEQY
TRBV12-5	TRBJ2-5	ASGPTPTGGLETQY
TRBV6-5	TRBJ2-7	ASSYRSGYEQY
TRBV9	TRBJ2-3	ASSASDRLTDTQY
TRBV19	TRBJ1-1	ASSIATANTEAF
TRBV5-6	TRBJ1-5	ASSLSRIGTGGGQPQH
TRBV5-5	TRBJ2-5	ASSPRGETQY
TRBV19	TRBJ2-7	ATGPGTHYEQY
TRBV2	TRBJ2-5	ASRAISGAQETQY
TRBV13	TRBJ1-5	ASSRQGTNQPQH
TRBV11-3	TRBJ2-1	ASSLGGTVVEQF
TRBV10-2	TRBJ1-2	ASSDNGGGSYGYT
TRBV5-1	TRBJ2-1	ASSYPTGFEQF
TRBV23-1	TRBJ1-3	ASSLGRAGNTIY
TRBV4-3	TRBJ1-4	ASSQDYVGGREKLF
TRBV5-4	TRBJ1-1	ASSLDNYREAF
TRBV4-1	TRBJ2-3	ASSRLGDRRTDTQY
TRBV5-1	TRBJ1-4	ASSLGTQEGKLF
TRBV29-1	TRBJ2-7	SVGFSGQGHTEQY
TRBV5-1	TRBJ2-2	ASSKLGTGELF
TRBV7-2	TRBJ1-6	ASSLRNSPLH
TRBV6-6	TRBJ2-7	ASSYSKDYEQY
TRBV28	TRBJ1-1	ASSIPHTEAF